This T cell receptor (beta chain) was recorded in a study of blood T cells in healthy people across ages. The second PCR ran roughly 7 to 11 cycles with a sample-barcoded 5' primer and J-beta primers. TCRdb re-analysed the 5' RACE reads in MiXCR, keeping a single row per CDR3 protein. The data show over 1,200,000 distinct CDR3 sequences, roughly 60% seen once. Germline V lookup: CDR1 SEHNR, CDR2 FQNEAQ (reference sequence). CDR3 length: 12 residues. The chain combines TRBV7-9 with TRBJ2-4; D is undetermined. The last part of the DNA fits TRBJ2-7 better; the J call may be wrong. This receptor was obtained from a man younger than 30 in good health. Sequencing was performed on blood. The CDR3 region is CASSLTRSEQYF. The CDR3 nucleotides are TGTGCCAGCAGCCTCACAAGGAGCGAGCAGTACTTC.